This T cell receptor (beta chain) was sequenced during a study of glioma-infiltrating T cells after dendritic cell vaccination. As regards this clone: Antigen: not known.

Findings of the study overall: Patients with more pretreatment TILs had longer time to progression and survival.

Produced via immunoSEQ multiplex PCR; TCRdb's table is partial and in-frame only. In the table there are roughly 100,000 clones, 85% of which are singletons. The CDR3 sequence is 15 residues long. Germline V gene sequence: CDR1 GTSNPN, CDR2 SVGIG (reference sequence). This clonotype originated in a human donor with glioblastoma. This chain links TRBV30 with TRBJ2-5, with TRBD1 matching 8 bases. The last part of the DNA fits TRBJ2-7 better; the J call may be wrong. Material: blood, obtained before dendritic cell vaccination. The CDR3 DNA reads as TGTGCCTGGACTACCACTAGGACAGGGAGCTACGAGCAGTACTTC. Protein: CAWTTTRTGSYEQYF.